The 30 T cell receptor beta chains listed next were all sequenced from one sample in a study of OX40 agonist ivuxolimab in advanced cancers. The protocol used for the library was the immunoSEQ multiplex PCR assay. TCRdb stores this immuneACCESS table with in-frame sequences only. Part of the clones is absent; in the studies checked, under half of the shortfall reflects unresolved V genes, and no reason is known for the rest. Counted in this sample were fewer than 15,000 clones; 75% to 90% of them appeared once. The ten largest clones represent roughly 40% of the sample. The sample was CD4+ or CD8+ T cells sorted from blood, taken in a trial of the OX40 agonist ivuxolimab. Receptors were obtained from an adult with an advanced solid tumor such as melanoma, head and neck, liver or kidney cancer.

This clone was detected only once. V and J are TRBV4-2 and TRBJ2-7; tentatively, D is TRBD1 or TRBD2 (5 bases each). The V gene lost 4 bases and the J gene lost 3 bases, with 16 bases spanning the gap. The length of the CDR3 is 15 residues. CDR1 is LGHNA, CDR2 YNFKEQ, per germline. CDR3 nucleotide sequence: TGTGCCAGCAGCCGGAGCCGGGACCTAAACTACGAGCAGTACTTC. This gives the protein CASSRSRDLNYEQYF.

About this clone itself: At one end, the junction sequence differs from germline, possibly due to a read error. V and J are TRBV6-4 and TRBJ2-7; tentative D call: TRBD2 (5 bases). This CDR3 has 16 amino acids. CDR1 MRHNA and CDR2 SNTAGT come from the germline V gene. The DNA of the CDR3 is TGTGCCAGCAGTGACTCGAATGCGGTACGGACTTACGTGCAGTACTTC. Translation gives CASSDSNAVRTYVQYF.

Points on this clone: This probably arose from a read error, given a far larger clone one base away. DNA of the CDR3: TGTGCCAGCAGCCAATACGGTGGTGAGAGCTCTGGAAACACCATATATTTT. Amino acid sequence: CASSQYGGESSGNTIYF. The rearrangement joins TRBV4-2 to TRBJ1-3; no reliable D call. Germline loops: CDR1 LGHNA, CDR2 YNFKEQ. Trimming shortened V by 2 bases and J by 0 bases, and 14 bases separated the two germline ends. CDR3 size: 17 residues.

This sequence joins TRBV19 and TRBJ2-3; TRBD1 agrees at 9 bases. Germline values: CDR1 LNHDA, CDR2 SQIVND (reference sequence). This CDR3 is built from 15 residues. The ends lost 5 bases at V and 3 bases at J; junction bases unmatched: 6. CDR3 sequence reads: CASSAGTGRTDTQYF. The CDR3 DNA reads TGTGCCAGTAGTGCCGGGACAGGGAGGACAGATACGCAGTATTTT. The full variable domain, its missing parts supplied by reference TRBV19 and TRBJ2-3, is DGGITQSPKYLFRKEGQNVTLSCEQNLNHDAMYWYRQDPGQGLRLIYYSQIVNDFQKGDIAEGYSVSREKKESFPLTVTSAQKNPTAFYLCASSAGTGRTDTQYFGPGTRLTVL.

This chain joins TRBV7-9 and TRBJ2-1; 8 positions match TRBD1. The germline V gene encodes CDR1 SEHNR and CDR2 FQNEAQ (reference sequence). J gave up 2 bases and V 6 bases, and 9 bases lay outside the gene matches. The CDR3 contains 16 residues. The CDR3, as DNA: TGTGCCAGCAGACCAAGGACAGGGAGGACCTACAATGAGCAGTTCTTC. It encodes CASRPRTGRTYNEQFF.

The CDR3 region is CASSSPGGQAPYEQYF. Written as DNA, the CDR3 is TGTGCCAGCAGCTCCCCCGGGGGACAGGCCCCCTACGAGCAGTACTTC. This chain links TRBV7-9 with TRBJ2-7; 8 bases are a match to TRBD1. Germline CDR1 reads SEHNR; CDR2 reads FQNEAQ (reference sequence). CDR3 size: 16 residues. V dropped 4 bases and J dropped 2; count of bases not matched to a gene: 10.

V usage is TRBV9 and J usage is TRBJ1-2, with D possibly TRBD1 on 5 matching bases. The CDR3 loop spans 13 amino acids. V shed 0 bases and J shed 6 bases, with 9 bases lying between them. CDR1 SGDLS and CDR2 YYNGEE come from the germline V gene. Written as DNA, the CDR3 is TGTGCCAGCAGCGTAGTTGAAGGGGATGGCTACACCTTC. Its protein is CASSVVEGDGYTF.

This sequence joins TRBV7-2 and TRBJ1-4; 7 nucleotides match TRBD1. This CDR3 is 19 amino acids long. In germline, CDR1 is SGHTA, CDR2 FQGNSA. Trimming took 1 base from V and 0 from J; bases not matched to a gene: 11. CDR3 in DNA: TGTGCCAGCAGCTTAGGATTCGAGGGGGCGACGGCAACTAATGAAAAACTGTTTTTT. The encoded protein is CASSLGFEGATATNEKLFF.

This chain connects TRBV9 to TRBJ2-5; 11 bases are a match to TRBD2. The V segment lost 2 bases and the J segment 5 bases; nucleotides outside the gene matches: 5. This CDR3 comprises 15 residues. Germline V CDR1 and CDR2: SGDLS, YYNGEE. The CDR3 nucleotides are TGTGCCAGCAGCGTGACTAGCGGGGTTGGGGAGACCCAGTACTTC. This encodes CASSVTSGVGETQYF.

V usage is TRBV7-3 and J usage is TRBJ2-5; 8 bases match TRBD2. This CDR3 is built from 14 residues. J lost 5 bases, V lost 5 bases, and 7 bases had no gene match. CDR1 is SGHTA, CDR2 FQGTGA, per germline. The CDR3 reads CASSPRGGGETQYF. In nucleotides, the CDR3 is TGTGCCAGCAGCCCCCGGGGGGGCGGGGAGACCCAGTACTTC.

V is TRBV27 and J is TRBJ2-7; 7 bases fit TRBD1. The germline V gene encodes CDR1 MNHEY and CDR2 SMNVEV (reference sequence). V lost 4 bases and J lost 5; bases outside the gene matches: 2. CDR3 length: 12 residues. CDR3 in DNA: TGTGCCAGCAGTTCTGACAGGGACGAGCAGTACTTC. Protein product: CASSSDRDEQYF.

As DNA, the CDR3 is TGTGCCAGCAGCTCCCGGAACCGGGGGCAGTATTTT. Its translation: CASSSRNRGQYF. This sequence joins TRBV13 and TRBJ2-3, with a possible D match to TRBD2 (5 bases). Trimming cost V 4 bases and J 11 bases, with 13 bases left between them. The CDR3 length is 12 residues. In germline, CDR1 is PRHDT, CDR2 FYEKMQ (reference sequence).

The chain recombines TRBV4-2 with TRBJ2-2; a weak D match, TRBD2 (7 bases). The CDR3 length is 17 residues. Germline V gene sequence: CDR1 LGHNA, CDR2 YNFKEQ. V was trimmed by 0 bases and J by 7 bases, leaving 18 bases between them. The chain's CDR3 is CASSQDLPGGQVGELFF. The CDR3 DNA is TGTGCCAGCAGCCAAGATCTCCCGGGGGGCCAGGTCGGGGAGCTGTTTTTT.

The chain is built from TRBV7-8 and TRBJ1-5; 7 bases map to TRBD1. The CDR3 loop spans 18 amino acids. J gave up 3 bases and V 0 bases, and 11 bases lay outside the gene matches. Germline-derived CDR1 and CDR2 are SGHVS and FQNEAQ. The CDR3 region has the DNA TGTGCCAGCAGCTTAGCTGCGCTAGACAGGGACGTCAATCAGCCCCAGCATTTT. Its protein is CASSLAALDRDVNQPQHF.

This clone turned up a few times. This chain connects TRBV30 to TRBJ1-1; TRBD1 might be the D (5 bases). V gave up 8 bases and J gave up 8 bases, with 18 bases separating them. Germline V gene sequence: CDR1 GTSNPN, CDR2 SVGIG (reference sequence). The CDR3 runs 12 residues. CDR3 sequence: CAGSLGGAEAFF. The CDR3 DNA sequence: TGTGCCGGGTCCCTAGGAGGGGCCGAAGCTTTCTTT.

V usage is TRBV28 and J usage is TRBJ2-3; no firm D call. CDR1 is MDHEN and CDR2 is SYDVKM in the germline V gene. V was shortened by 3 bases and J by 0 bases, with 13 bases between the two germline ends. The length of the CDR3 is 16 residues. In nucleotides, the CDR3 is TGTGCCAGCAGTTTCGCCCGGGCCGCTAGCACAGATACGCAGTATTTT. It codes for CASSFARAASTDTQYF.

V and J are TRBV7-2 and TRBJ2-7, with D tentatively TRBD2 (5 bases). The V and J ends lost 1 base and 3 bases respectively, with 16 bases between them. Germline assignment: CDR1 SGHTA and CDR2 FQGNSA. The CDR3 loop spans 16 amino acids. The CDR3 DNA follows: TGTGCCAGCAGCTTAGGTCTCGGGGTCACGGACTACGAGCAGTACTTC. Encoded protein: CASSLGLGVTDYEQYF.

V and J are TRBV29-1 and TRBJ1-3; D may be TRBD1 (5 bases). In germline, CDR1 is SQVTM, CDR2 ANQGSEA. This CDR3 is 11 amino acids long. The V gene lost 5 bases and the J gene lost 7 bases, with 9 bases spanning the gap. Here the CDR3 reads CSVKEGNTIYF. The CDR3 region has the DNA TGCAGCGTTAAGGAGGGGAACACCATATATTTT.

The gene calls are TRBV6-1 and TRBJ1-2; D gene uncertain. Germline assignment: CDR1 MNHNS and CDR2 SASEGT. V dropped 0 bases and J dropped 1 base, with 9 bases sitting between them. The CDR3 is made up of 15 amino acids. The CDR3, as DNA: TGTGCCAGCAGTGAAGCGCGAAATTTTAACTATGGCTACACCTTC. Protein product: CASSEARNFNYGYTF.

The V gene is TRBV29-1, the J gene TRBJ1-5, with TRBD1 matching over 7 bases. Germline values: CDR1 SQVTM, CDR2 ANQGSEA. The CDR3 extends over 13 amino acids. V shed 6 bases, J shed 2 bases, and the junction held 4 bases outside the gene matches. CDR3 sequence: CSVRDSRNQPQHF. In nucleotides, the CDR3 is TGCAGCGTGAGGGACAGCCGCAATCAGCCCCAGCATTTT. The full variable domain, its missing parts supplied by reference TRBV29-1 and TRBJ1-5, is SAVISQKPSRDICQRGTSLTIQCQVDSQVTMMFWYRQQPGQSLTLIATANQGSEATYESGFVIDKFPISRPNLTFSTLTVSNMSPEDSSIYLCSVRDSRNQPQHFGDGTRLSIL.

This chain links TRBV29-1 with TRBJ2-1, with 12 bases that match TRBD1. CDR3 length equals 13 residues. Germline lookup yields CDR1 SQVTM and CDR2 ANQGSEA. Trimming removed 4 bases from V and 9 bases from J; junction bases left unmatched: 4. This CDR3 reads CSVAGQGASEQFF. The CDR3 nucleotides are TGCAGCGTTGCGGGACAGGGGGCTAGTGAGCAGTTCTTC.

This chain links TRBV19 with TRBJ2-7, with a tentative D call TRBD2 (6 bases). This CDR3 has 13 residues. From germline, CDR1 is LNHDA and CDR2 SQIVND (reference sequence). Trimming took off 3 bases at V and 3 bases at J, with 9 bases between the two ends. CDR3 in amino acids: CASSIMGGYEQYF. The CDR3 DNA reads TGTGCCAGTAGTATTATGGGGGGCTACGAGCAGTACTTC.

V is TRBV15 and J is TRBJ2-1; no definite D call. CDR1 is LNHNV and CDR2 is YYDKDF in the germline V gene (reference sequence). This CDR3 has 14 amino acids. Between the trimmed V and J ends, which lost 0 bases and 4 bases, there was a span of 7 bases. The CDR3 protein is CATSRDQSYNEQFF. The DNA of the CDR3 is TGTGCCACCAGCAGAGATCAGTCTTACAATGAGCAGTTCTTC.

This chain connects TRBV6-1 to TRBJ2-3; weak D call: TRBD1 (5 bases). V lost 2 bases to trimming and J lost 1 base, with 10 bases between them. CDR1 is MNHNS, CDR2 SASEGT, per germline. The CDR3 has 15 residues. CDR3: CASSERGGGTDTQYF. CDR3 nucleotide sequence: TGTGCCAGCAGTGAAAGGGGCGGAGGCACAGATACGCAGTATTTT.

The V gene is TRBV2, the J gene TRBJ1-2; D unresolved. Trimming left V 8 bases short and J 5 bases short, with 6 bases between. Per the germline V gene, CDR1 is SNHLY and CDR2 is FYNNEI. This CDR3 has 10 amino acids. In DNA, the CDR3 is TGTGCCAGCCAGGTATATGGCTACACCTTC. This encodes CASQVYGYTF. The full variable domain, rest sourced from reference TRBV2 and TRBJ1-2, is EPEVTQTPSHQVTQMGQEVILRCVPISNHLYFYWYRQILGQKVEFLVSFYNNEISEKSEIFDDQFSVERPDGSNFTLKIRSTKLEDSAMYFCASQVYGYTFGSGTRLTVV.

CDR3 bases: TGTGCCAGCAGCCCGACTTCGGGTCTAAACCCCTCCTACGAGCAGTACTTC. Amino acid sequence: CASSPTSGLNPSYEQYF. The J gene is TRBJ2-7, the V gene TRBV4-2; D gene uncertain. Germline CDR1 is LGHNA and CDR2 is YNFKEQ. The ends were cut back, 4 bases at V and 0 bases at J, with 19 bases in the middle. This CDR3 comprises 17 residues.

This clone was seen just once. Other DNA sequences in this sample translate to the same CDR3. The rearrangement joins TRBV29-1 to TRBJ1-5; possible D gene TRBD1, 6 bases. This CDR3 is 14 amino acids long. The V gene's germline CDR1 is SQVTM and CDR2 ANQGSEA. Trimming removed 0 bases from V and 2 bases from J, with 8 bases in between. The CDR3: CSVEESGGNQPQHF. The CDR3 DNA follows: TGCAGCGTTGAAGAGTCAGGGGGCAATCAGCCCCAGCATTTT.

The chain has TRBV28 and TRBJ1-1; 8 nucleotides line up with TRBD1. Germline CDR1 MDHEN, CDR2 SYDVKM. The CDR3 contains 12 residues. Trimming at V came to 5 bases and at J to 13 bases, leaving 9 bases not matched to a gene. CDR3 loop: CASSLDRARGFF. CDR3 DNA sequence: TGTGCCAGCAGTCTGGACAGGGCCCGGGGTTTCTTT.

This clone was seen just once. The chain couples TRBV27 to TRBJ2-7, with D hard to call. The V and J ends lost 8 bases and 2 bases respectively, with 13 bases between them. The CDR3 totals 13 residues. CDR1 MNHEY and CDR2 SMNVEV come from the germline V gene (reference sequence). Here the CDR3 DNA reads TGTGCCAGCTCACCACCGTTCACCTACGAGCAGTACTTC. This gives the protein CASSPPFTYEQYF.

This sequence joins TRBV9 and TRBJ2-7; the D gene is possibly TRBD1 (6 bases). The CDR3 length is 14 residues. Germline V CDR1 and CDR2: SGDLS, YYNGEE. The germline V and J ends were trimmed by 3 bases and 1 base, with 11 bases remaining between them. CDR3 sequence (DNA): TGTGCCAGCAGCGAGGGGACAATTTCCTACGAGCAGTACTTC. This encodes CASSEGTISYEQYF.